The clone carrying this TCR beta chain was seen only a few times. The TCRbeta library incorporated unique molecular identifiers. TCRdb independently ran MiXCR on the PCR reads; one entry per CDR3 protein. This table holds some 550,000 distinct CDR3 sequences, about 18% found once. Losses at the gene ends were 4 bases for V and 2 bases for J; bases not matched to a gene: 12. Germline CDR1 and CDR2: SGHDT and YYEEEE. The CDR3 totals 17 residues. The sample comes from a study of T-cell reconstitution after alpha-beta-depleted transplantation in children. The sequences come from PBMCs from the stem cell graft donor, collected from the stem cell graft. This sequence was found in a human donor who donated a stem cell graft to a child with acute lymphoblastic leukemia. The chain combines TRBV5-6 with TRBJ2-3; 8 bases align to TRBD2. The chain's CDR3 is CASSASLAGGTTDTQYF. The CDR3 DNA is TGTGCCAGCAGCGCCTCCCTGGCGGGAGGAACCACAGATACGCAGTATTTT.